This record concerns one T cell receptor beta chain sequence. The data belong to a study of blood T cell repertoires in COVID-19. This table comes from immunoSEQ multiplex PCR, and its TCRdb copy is limited to in-frame clones, with some not included. The table shows under 400,000 clones, with nearly 90% occurring only once. V was cut by 3 bases and J by 6 bases, with 17 bases left in between. Germline V gene data show CDR1 as LNHDA and CDR2 as SQIVND (reference sequence). CDR3 length: 15 residues. The chain links TRBV19 to TRBJ1-2; D is ambiguous. Sequences were obtained from peripheral blood. The TCR was taken from a man younger than 35 with active or convalescent COVID-19. The CDR3 sequence: CASSIYQAGVHGYTF. CDR3 DNA: TGTGCCAGTAGTATCTACCAGGCCGGGGTCCATGGCTACACCTTC.